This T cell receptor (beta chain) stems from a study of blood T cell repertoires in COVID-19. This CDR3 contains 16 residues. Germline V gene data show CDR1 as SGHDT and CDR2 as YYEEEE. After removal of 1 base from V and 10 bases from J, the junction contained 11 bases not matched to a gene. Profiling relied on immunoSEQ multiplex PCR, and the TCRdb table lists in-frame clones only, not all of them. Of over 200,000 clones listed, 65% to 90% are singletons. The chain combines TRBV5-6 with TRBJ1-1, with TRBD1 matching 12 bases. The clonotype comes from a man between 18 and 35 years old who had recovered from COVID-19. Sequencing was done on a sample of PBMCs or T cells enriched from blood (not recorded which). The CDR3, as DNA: TGTGCCAGCAGCTTGAGGGACAGGGGGCGATCCGTTGGAGCTTTCTTT. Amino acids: CASSLRDRGRSVGAFF.